These T cell receptor beta chains were read from a single sample in a study of vaccination effects on CD4 cells after COVID-19. Their cognate antigens are unknown. Sequencing was performed with immunoSEQ multiplex PCR; in TCRdb, only in-frame clones are kept and a portion is missing. The repertoire holds tens of thousands of clones, roughly 78% seen once, with approximately 4.3% in the top ten. The input for sequencing was CD4+ T cells from PBMCs cultured with HCoV-OC43 spike peptides, taken before COVID-19 vaccination. Source of these receptors: a human donor who received a COVID-19 vaccine. Each CDR3 is given without its conserved first and last residue.

V	length	J	CDR3
TRBV5-1	11	TRBJ1-1	ASSPTDPWDSL
TRBV5-1	11	TRBJ1-1	ASSLTGNTEAF
TRBV7-8	16	TRBJ2-3	ASSLAPGTSKVDNTQY
TRBV19	10	TRBJ1-1	ASKVIGTEAF
TRBV18	13	TRBJ1-2	ASSPRESSNYGYT
TRBV14	14	TRBJ1-6	ASSQADRSGYSPLH
TRBV6-5	14	TRBJ2-3	ASSYRRGSSTDTQY
TRBV7-2	13	TRBJ2-1	ASSLRDSSGNEQF
TRBV24-1	12	TRBJ1-1	ATSDQTGSTEAF
TRBV28	10	TRBJ1-1	ASSLVVTEAF
TRBV11-2	13	TRBJ1-1	ASSSLLGRGTEAF
TRBV30	12	TRBJ1-1	AWSVSRRDTEAF
TRBV18	11	TRBJ2-5	ASSRSWTETQY
TRBV4-1	11	TRBJ2-5	ASGRMRGETQY
TRBV21-1	12	TRBJ2-2	ASYLREIFGELF
TRBV6-1	9	TRBJ1-1	ASSEKGPAF
TRBV24-1	14	TRBJ2-1	ATSDLTGGSYNEQF
TRBV10-3	14	TRBJ2-2	AISDSGLALSGELF
TRBV19	15	TRBJ1-5	ASRGGSIGAGNQPQH
TRBV6-5	11	TRBJ1-1	ATQQGMYTEAF
TRBV24-1	15	TRBJ1-1	ATSDANRGARGTEAF
TRBV29-1	12	TRBJ2-1	SAGSYPSYNEQF
TRBV5-1	11	TRBJ1-2	ASSPGTDDGYT
TRBV9	14	TRBJ1-3	ASSVGQGSSGNTIY
TRBV4-2	13	TRBJ1-4	ASSQGDSDGEKLF
TRBV7-2	9	TRBJ2-5	ASSQGETQY
TRBV14	14	TRBJ2-3	ASSQERGISTDTQY
TRBV7-9	14	TRBJ2-3	ASSAGTGGTTDTQY
TRBV10-1	12	TRBJ2-1	ASSRQGSVNEQF
TRBV20-1	9	TRBJ1-2	SATEWVGYT
TRBV7-9	13	TRBJ2-2	ASSLDTFYTGELF
TRBV6-5	12	TRBJ1-6	ASSLSTGVSPLH
TRBV6-5	12	TRBJ1-2	ASSYLRGRGGYT
TRBV9	12	TRBJ1-3	ASRPPGSGNTIY
TRBV21-1	15	TRBJ2-3	ASSKGSSSESTDTQY
TRBV5-6	15	TRBJ2-3	ASSLKGSLSYTDTQY
TRBV19	13	TRBJ1-1	ATKDGTGGFAEAF
TRBV6-6	12	TRBJ1-6	ASSYERVGSPLH
TRBV19	13	TRBJ1-4	ASRPTGTGAGKLF
TRBV12-3/TRBV12-4	10	TRBJ1-2	ASSQAYYGYT